The next 32 T cell receptor beta chains were all read from a single sample in a study of identifying expanded T cells in peripheral blood. Sequencing was performed with immunoSEQ multiplex PCR; in TCRdb, only in-frame clones are kept and a portion is missing. The table shows some 70,000 clones, with 75% to 90% occurring only once. The sequenced sample was blood. The receptors come from a person aged 18 to 70 in good health.

The CDR3 nucleotides read TGTGCCAGCAGTTTAACGATCCACTCTGGCTACACCTTC. Translating gives CASSLTIHSGYTF. The rearrangement uses TRBV28 and TRBJ1-2; D call uncertain. CDR3 size: 13 residues. Germline loops: CDR1 MDHEN, CDR2 SYDVKM. V lost 2 bases, J lost 7 bases, and 11 bases lay in between.

The rearrangement joins TRBV7-2 to TRBJ2-7, with D tentatively TRBD2 (5 bases). The CDR3 length is 13 residues. Germline CDR1 and CDR2: SGHTA and FQGNSA. V was shortened by 1 base and J by 7 bases, with 11 bases between the two germline ends. The CDR3 DNA sequence: TGTGCCAGCAGCTTAGGGGTCGGGAAAGAGCAGTACTTC. Translated: CASSLGVGKEQYF.

This chain links TRBV7-9 with TRBJ2-3, with no clear D. V was trimmed by 4 bases and J by 8 bases, leaving 7 bases between them. The CDR3 runs 11 residues. Germline V gene sequence: CDR1 SEHNR, CDR2 FQNEAQ (reference sequence). The CDR3, as DNA: TGTGCCAGCAGCTCCCTAGTTACGCAGTATTTT. It encodes CASSSLVTQYF.

The gene calls are TRBV27 and TRBJ1-5, with TRBD1 as a possible D gene (6 bases). The CDR3 is made up of 15 amino acids. Trimming pared 5 bases from V and 0 bases from J, leaving 11 bases between. The V gene's germline CDR1 is MNHEY and CDR2 SMNVEV (reference sequence). CDR3 sequence reads: CASSTRQDSNQPQHF. The CDR3 coding sequence is TGTGCCAGCAGTACCCGACAGGATAGCAATCAGCCCCAGCATTTT.

V gene TRBV27 combines with J gene TRBJ2-4; 7 nucleotides match TRBD1. CDR3 size: 15 residues. With 4 bases clipped from V and 7 bases from J, the junction kept 10 bases outside the gene matches. Germline V gene lookup returns CDR1 MNHEY and CDR2 SMNVEV (reference sequence). In DNA, the CDR3 is TGTGCCAGCAGTTCAACAGGGGTTGCAAGTAACATTCAGTACTTC. Encoded protein: CASSSTGVASNIQYF.

The V and J genes are TRBV4-3 and TRBJ2-7, with a tentative D call TRBD1 (6 bases). Germline CDR1 and CDR2: LGHNA and YSLEER. The V end lost 0 bases, the J end lost 2 bases, and 14 bases lay between the germline ends. This CDR3 is 16 amino acids long. The CDR3 is CASSQDPTGWTYEQYF. The CDR3 DNA follows: TGCGCCAGCAGCCAAGATCCGACAGGTTGGACCTACGAGCAGTACTTC.

This chain connects TRBV7-9 to TRBJ2-7; D not certain. Trimming took off 5 bases at V and 6 bases at J, with 11 bases between the two ends. CDR1 SEHNR and CDR2 FQNEAQ come from the germline V gene (reference sequence). CDR3 size: 12 residues. The CDR3 region has the DNA TGTGCCAGCAGCCTAACCCACTCCGAGCAGTACTTC. Amino acid sequence: CASSLTHSEQYF.

The chain uses TRBV18 and TRBJ2-5, with a possible D match to TRBD2 (5 bases). This CDR3 spans 15 amino acids. V shed 5 bases and J shed 5 bases, with 18 bases lying between them. Per germline, CDR1 KGHSH and CDR2 LQKENI. Here the CDR3 DNA reads TGTGCCAGCTCATCAGAACGGACCAGCGGCGAGACCCAGTACTTC. Protein: CASSSERTSGETQYF. Drawing the rest from reference TRBV18 and TRBJ2-5, the complete variable domain is NAGVMQNPRHLVRRRGQEARLRCSPMKGHSHVYWYRQLPEEGLKFMVYLQKENIIDESGMPKERFSAEFPKEGPSILRIQQVVRGDSAAYFCASSSERTSGETQYFGPGTRLLVL.

The J gene is TRBJ2-7, the V gene TRBV10-3; no reliable D call. Germline V gives CDR1 ENHRY, CDR2 SYGVKD. The ends were cut back, 2 bases at V and 1 base at J, with 18 bases in the middle. The CDR3 sequence is 17 residues long. CDR3 amino acids: CAISEPDVLGNSYEQYF. In DNA form, the CDR3 reads TGTGCCATCAGTGAGCCCGACGTGTTGGGGAATTCCTACGAGCAGTACTTC.

This rearrangement joins TRBV7-2 to TRBJ2-5; D is ambiguous. Trimming cost V 0 bases and J 2 bases, with 7 bases left between them. From germline, CDR1 is SGHTA and CDR2 FQGNSA. The CDR3 totals 14 residues. The DNA for the CDR3 is TGTGCCAGCAGCTTAGCCCTACATCAAGAGACCCAGTACTTC. It yields the protein CASSLALHQETQYF. Supplemented by reference TRBV7-2 and TRBJ2-5, the full variable domain reads GAGVSQSPSNKVTEKGKDVELRCDPISGHTALYWYRQSLGQGLEFLIYFQGNSAPDKSGLPSDRFSAERTGGSVSTLTIQRTQQEDSAVYLCASSLALHQETQYFGPGTRLLVL.

The rearrangement joins TRBV6-6 to TRBJ2-5; no clear D. The CDR3 is 13 amino acids. CDR1 and CDR2 (germline): MNHNY, SVGAGI (reference sequence). V was shortened by 6 bases and J by 4 bases, with 12 bases between the two germline ends. The CDR3 reads CASRTAGPETQYF. The CDR3 DNA sequence: TGTGCCAGCAGAACTGCTGGGCCAGAGACCCAGTACTTC.

This chain links TRBV9 with TRBJ2-5; maybe TRBD1 (5 bases). Trimming took off 3 bases at V and 0 bases at J, with 15 bases between the two ends. CDR3 size: 16 residues. Germline-derived CDR1 and CDR2 are SGDLS and YYNGEE. The CDR3 here is CASSEGGAAYQETQYF. The CDR3 nucleotides read TGTGCCAGCAGCGAGGGTGGGGCAGCGTACCAAGAGACCCAGTACTTC.

This clone was seen just once. The gene calls are TRBV19 and TRBJ2-1; possibly TRBD2 for D (5 bases). The CDR3 length is 14 residues. Germline CDR1 and CDR2: LNHDA and SQIVND (reference sequence). Trimming removed 7 bases at V and 10 bases at J, with 20 bases between. The CDR3 DNA sequence: TGTGCCAGTACGAAGGGAGCGACCGGTGAGGAGCAGTTCTTC. It yields the protein CASTKGATGEEQFF.

This rearrangement joins TRBV19 to TRBJ2-7; TRBD1 matches at 7 bases. The junction had 4 bases not matched to a gene; V was cut back by 0 bases and J by 2 bases. Germline values: CDR1 LNHDA, CDR2 SQIVND (reference sequence). CDR3 length equals 15 residues. The CDR3 protein is CASSIEGGQAYEQYF. In nucleotides, the CDR3 is TGTGCCAGTAGTATAGAAGGCGGACAGGCCTACGAGCAGTACTTC.

V is TRBV6-5 and J is TRBJ2-6; no clear D. V gave up 5 bases and J gave up 4 bases, with 12 bases separating them. Per the germline V gene, CDR1 is MNHEY and CDR2 is SVGAGI. CDR3 size: 15 residues. Here the CDR3 DNA reads TGTGCCAGCAGTCCCCAAGGAGCCGGGGCCAACGTCCTGACTTTC. It is translated as CASSPQGAGANVLTF.

In its sample, this clone was seen once. V usage is TRBV2 and J usage is TRBJ2-4, with 7 bases that match TRBD1. Germline CDR1 SNHLY, CDR2 FYNNEI. The CDR3 is made up of 15 amino acids. V lost 4 bases and J lost 2; bases outside the gene matches: 5. Here the CDR3 DNA reads TGTGCCAGCAGTGCTACAGGGGTTACCAAAAACATTCAGTACTTC. Amino acids: CASSATGVTKNIQYF. Variable domain in full (rest from reference TRBV2 and TRBJ2-4): EPEVTQTPSHQVTQMGQEVILRCVPISNHLYFYWYRQILGQKVEFLVSFYNNEISEKSEIFDDQFSVERPDGSNFTLKIRSTKLEDSAMYFCASSATGVTKNIQYFGAGTRLSVL.

CDR3 sequence (DNA): TGTGCCAGCAGCCATGGGACAGGCGGGCCCTACGAGCAGTACTTC. Residues: CASSHGTGGPYEQYF. This sequence joins TRBV6-6 and TRBJ2-7, with 8 bases that match TRBD1. This CDR3 comprises 15 residues. V lost 6 bases, J lost 2 bases, and 9 bases stayed unmatched. Germline CDR1 and CDR2: MNHNY and SVGAGI (reference sequence).

The V gene is TRBV11-2, the J gene TRBJ2-1, with 7 nucleotides matching TRBD2. Germline values: CDR1 SGHAT, CDR2 FQNNGV. This CDR3 is built from 15 residues. V trimming: 0 bases; J trimming: 4 bases; junction bases outside the gene matches: 3. DNA of the CDR3: TGTGCCAGCAGCTTAGACGGGGGGATATACAATGAGCAGTTCTTC. Residues: CASSLDGGIYNEQFF. Full variable domain (outside the CDR3, taken from reference TRBV11-2 and TRBJ2-1): EAGVAQSPRYKIIEKRQSVAFWCNPISGHATLYWYQQILGQGPKLLIQFQNNGVVDDSQLPKDRFSAERLKGVDSTLKIQPAKLEDSAVYLCASSLDGGIYNEQFFGPGTRLTVL.

Comments on this clone: An end of the junction differs from the germline gene, which may be a read error. The chain couples TRBV7-7 to TRBJ2-2; 15 bases line up with TRBD2. The germline V gene has CDR1 SSHAT and CDR2 FNYEAQ (reference sequence). CDR3 length: 16 residues. CDR3 bases: TGTGCTAGCAGCTGGACTAGCGGGGGGGCGGCCGGGGAGCTGTTTTTT. Translating it yields CASSWTSGGAAGELFF.

The chain uses TRBV10-1 and TRBJ2-1; perhaps TRBD1 as D (5 bases). The CDR3 totals 14 residues. Germline CDR1 and CDR2: WNHNN and SYGVQD (reference sequence). V lost 5 bases and J lost 5, with 13 bases in between. The CDR3 loop reads CASSKDDSNNEQFF. The DNA of the CDR3 is TGCGCCAGCAGTAAAGATGACAGCAACAATGAGCAGTTCTTC.

This chain connects TRBV2 to TRBJ2-3; no firm D call. Between the trimmed V and J ends, which lost 4 bases and 0 bases, there was a span of 5 bases. Looked up from germline, CDR1 is SNHLY and CDR2 is FYNNEI. This CDR3 region has 13 residues. The chain's CDR3 is CASSVVSTDTQYF. CDR3 coding DNA: TGTGCCAGCAGTGTAGTTAGCACAGATACGCAGTATTTT.

The J gene is TRBJ2-7, the V gene TRBV28; maybe TRBD1 (6 bases). This CDR3 has 14 amino acids. V lost 4 bases and J lost 2, with 12 bases in between. From germline, CDR1 is MDHEN and CDR2 SYDVKM. Here the CDR3 reads CASSSWDTTYEQYF. The CDR3 region has the DNA TGTGCCAGCAGTTCCTGGGACACGACCTACGAGCAGTACTTC.

This chain links TRBV15 with TRBJ1-1; D is unclear. Germline V lookup: CDR1 LNHNV, CDR2 YYDKDF (reference sequence). The CDR3 is 13 amino acids. Trimming left V 6 bases short and J 0 bases short, with 8 bases between. The CDR3 sequence: CATRRTMNTEAFF. CDR3 in DNA: TGTGCCACCAGGAGGACCATGAACACTGAAGCTTTCTTT.

The chain couples TRBV18 to TRBJ1-2, with 11 bases matching TRBD1. This CDR3 region has 15 residues. V trimming: 3 bases; J trimming: 4 bases; junction bases outside the gene matches: 4. Germline V gives CDR1 KGHSH, CDR2 LQKENI. The CDR3 region has the DNA TGTGCCAGCTCACCGACCGGGACAGGGGGCTATGGCTACACCTTC. It is translated as CASSPTGTGGYGYTF.

The rearrangement links TRBV9 to TRBJ1-4; D is undetermined. Germline CDR1 SGDLS, CDR2 YYNGEE. The CDR3 spans 15 residues. Trimming shortened V by 4 bases and J by 8 bases, and 18 bases separated the two germline ends. CDR3 region: CASSPQRAAMEKLFF. DNA for the CDR3: TGTGCCAGCAGCCCCCAGAGGGCGGCGATGGAAAAACTGTTTTTT.

V is TRBV5-6 and J is TRBJ2-5; 7 bases agree with TRBD1. J lost 6 bases, V lost 7 bases, and 15 bases had no gene match. Germline lookup yields CDR1 SGHDT and CDR2 YYEEEE. There are 15 residues in the CDR3. CDR3 bases: TGTGCCAGCGAAACGCTTTCAGGGGGACAACAGACCCAGTACTTC. Residues: CASETLSGGQQTQYF.

The rearrangement links TRBV7-3 to TRBJ2-1; 13 nucleotides match TRBD2. V was clipped by 2 bases and J by 10 bases; unmatched bases: 5. The CDR3 covers 15 residues. The germline gives CDR1 SGHTA, CDR2 FQGTGA. The CDR3 sequence is CASSLLGTSGTEQFF. CDR3 nucleotide sequence: TGTGCCAGCAGCTTACTTGGGACTAGCGGGACCGAGCAGTTCTTC.

V is TRBV28 and J is TRBJ2-1; 7 positions agree with TRBD2. This CDR3 contains 16 residues. The V gene's germline CDR1 is MDHEN and CDR2 SYDVKM. The V gene end was trimmed by 5 bases and the J gene end by 8 bases; junction bases not matched to a gene: 15. CDR3 bases: TGTGCCAGCAGTCCTGGTTTAATAGCGGGTTTCGATGAGCAGTTCTTC. Protein sequence: CASSPGLIAGFDEQFF. The full variable domain, its missing parts supplied by reference TRBV28 and TRBJ2-1, is DVKVTQSSRYLVKRTGEKVFLECVQDMDHENMFWYRQDPGLGLRLIYFSYDVKMKEKGDIPEGYSVSREKKERFSLILESASTNQTSMYLCASSPGLIAGFDEQFFGPGTRLTVL.

In this sample, this clone turned up once. The rearrangement joins TRBV2 to TRBJ2-1; 7 nucleotides line up with TRBD2. In germline, CDR1 is SNHLY, CDR2 FYNNEI. With V trimmed by 8 bases and J by 4 bases, 8 bases remained unmatched. There are 14 residues in the CDR3. CDR3 DNA sequence: TGTGCCAGCGTTTCAAGCGGGATGTACAATGAGCAGTTCTTC. This codes for CASVSSGMYNEQFF.

The chain combines TRBV11-2 with TRBJ2-5, with TRBD2 as a possible D gene (5 bases). The CDR3 is 13 amino acids. Germline CDR1 is SGHAT and CDR2 is FQNNGV. Between the trimmed V and J ends, which lost 5 bases and 5 bases, there was a span of 12 bases. CDR3 nucleotide sequence: TGTGCCAGCAGCCGAGCCCGGGGTGAGACCCAGTACTTC. This sequence encodes CASSRARGETQYF.

This clone was observed a single time. The chain is built from TRBV7-8 and TRBJ1-5, with a tentative D call TRBD1 (6 bases). Trimming took off 3 bases at V and 0 bases at J, with 15 bases between the two ends. CDR1 SGHVS and CDR2 FQNEAQ come from the germline V gene. The length of the CDR3 is 17 residues. The CDR3 reads CASSFLGGPGSNQPQHF. The DNA for the CDR3 is TGTGCCAGCAGCTTCCTCGGGGGGCCGGGTAGCAATCAGCCCCAGCATTTT.

J is TRBJ1-2 and V is TRBV18; maybe TRBD1 (5 bases). CDR1 is KGHSH and CDR2 is LQKENI in the germline V gene. This CDR3 contains 15 residues. V lost 6 bases, J lost 2 bases, and 16 bases lay in between. CDR3 bases: TGTGCCAGCTCGCCCCCGGTCAGGGAGAACTATGGCTACACCTTC. Translation gives CASSPPVRENYGYTF.